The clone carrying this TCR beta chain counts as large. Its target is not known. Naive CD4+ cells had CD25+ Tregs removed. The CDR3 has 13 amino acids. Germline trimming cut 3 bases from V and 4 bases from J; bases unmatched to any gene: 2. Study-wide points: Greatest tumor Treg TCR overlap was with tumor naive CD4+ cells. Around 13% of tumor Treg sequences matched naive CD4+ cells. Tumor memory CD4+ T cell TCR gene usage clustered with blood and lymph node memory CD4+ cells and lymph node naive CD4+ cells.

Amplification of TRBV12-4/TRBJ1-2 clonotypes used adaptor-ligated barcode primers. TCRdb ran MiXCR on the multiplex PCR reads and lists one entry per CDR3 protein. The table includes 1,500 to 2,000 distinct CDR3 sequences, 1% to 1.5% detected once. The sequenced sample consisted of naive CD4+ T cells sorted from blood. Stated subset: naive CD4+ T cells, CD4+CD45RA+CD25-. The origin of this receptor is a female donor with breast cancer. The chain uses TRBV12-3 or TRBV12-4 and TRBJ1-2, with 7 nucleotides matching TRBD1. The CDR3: CASSLTGTYGYTF. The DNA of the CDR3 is TGTGCCAGCAGTTTGACAGGGACCTATGGCTACACCTTC.